This T cell receptor beta chain was sequenced for a study of shared clonotypes between healthy human individuals. Study findings and constraints: Rarefaction gave evidence that sorted-subset sequencing remained incomplete despite large depth. In general, naive subsets displayed greater estimated richness than memory subsets did.

Assay: immunoSEQ multiplex PCR; the TCRdb copy retains only in-frame clones and omits some. The table has about 660,000 clones, around 72% seen once. A note on this clone: Its antigen is currently unknown.

Investigators divided CD4+ cells into CD45RA+ naive and CD45RA-negative memory subsets. CDR1 SEHNR and CDR2 FQNEAQ come from the germline V gene (reference sequence). This CDR3 is built from 14 residues. Trimming shortened V by 4 bases and J by 7 bases, and 16 bases separated the two germline ends. The chain is built from TRBV7-9 and TRBJ2-5; possible D gene TRBD1, 6 bases. This TCR was recovered from a woman in her 30s in good health. The sequenced sample consisted of memory CD4+ T cells sorted from blood. Subset in this sample: CD45RA-negative fraction. For the CDR3, the DNA is TGTGCCAGCAGCTCGGTAACAGGGATAGGGACCCAGTACTTC. This codes for CASSSVTGIGTQYF. Full variable domain (rest looked up from reference TRBV7-9 and TRBJ2-5): DTGVSQNPRHKITKRGQNVTFRCDPISEHNRLYWYRQTLGQGPEFLTYFQNEAQLEKSRLLSDRFSAERPKGSFSTLEIQRTEQGDSAMYLCASSSVTGIGTQYFGPGTRLLVL.